This T cell receptor (beta chain) was identified in a study of cytomegalovirus exposure and HLA in healthy donors. Study-level points and caveats: Most TCR sequences were rare, but some public TCRs occurred in many donors.

Amplification used 60 Vbeta primers and 13 Jbeta primers. Only in-frame clones appear in the TCRdb table, and some are missing; sequencing was by immunoSEQ multiplex PCR. The table records approximately 180,000 clones, under 90% of them present only once. CDR1 is SGDLS and CDR2 is YYNGEE in the germline V gene. V shed 5 bases, J shed 6 bases, and the junction held 9 bases outside the gene matches. The CDR3 has 14 amino acids. Details on this clone: The antigen remains undetermined.

V and J are TRBV9 and TRBJ1-1; TRBD1 matches at 8 bases. The receptor's source is a man in his late teens or twenties in good health and CMV-seronegative. Source material: PBMCs. The CDR3 here is CASSGGQGGAEAFF. CDR3 nucleotides: TGTGCCAGCAGTGGAGGACAGGGAGGCGCTGAAGCTTTCTTT.